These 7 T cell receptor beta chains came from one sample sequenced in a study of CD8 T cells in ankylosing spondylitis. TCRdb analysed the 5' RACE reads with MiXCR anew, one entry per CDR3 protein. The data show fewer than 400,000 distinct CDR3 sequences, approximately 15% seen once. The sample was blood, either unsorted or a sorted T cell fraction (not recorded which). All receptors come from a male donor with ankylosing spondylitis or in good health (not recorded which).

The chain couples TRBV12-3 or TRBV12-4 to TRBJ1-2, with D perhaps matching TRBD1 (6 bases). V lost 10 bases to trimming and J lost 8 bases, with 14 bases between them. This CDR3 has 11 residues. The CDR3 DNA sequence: TGTGCCACTCAAGGTGGGGGCGGCTACACCTTC. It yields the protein CATQGGGGYTF.

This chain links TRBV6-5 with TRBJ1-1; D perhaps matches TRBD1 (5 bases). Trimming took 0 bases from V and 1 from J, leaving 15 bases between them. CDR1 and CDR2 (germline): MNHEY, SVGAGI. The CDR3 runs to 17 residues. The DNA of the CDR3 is TGTGCCAGCAGTTACTCGAGCTTACCGACAGCGAACACTGAAGCTTTCTTT. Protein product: CASSYSSLPTANTEAFF.

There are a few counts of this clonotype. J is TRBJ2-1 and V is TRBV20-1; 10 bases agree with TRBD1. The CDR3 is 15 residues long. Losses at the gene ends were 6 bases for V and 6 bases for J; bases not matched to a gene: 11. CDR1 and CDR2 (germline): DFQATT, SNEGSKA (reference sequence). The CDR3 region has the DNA TGCAGTGCGCACCCCGGGACAGGGGCGGGCAATGAGCAGTTCTTC. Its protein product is CSAHPGTGAGNEQFF.

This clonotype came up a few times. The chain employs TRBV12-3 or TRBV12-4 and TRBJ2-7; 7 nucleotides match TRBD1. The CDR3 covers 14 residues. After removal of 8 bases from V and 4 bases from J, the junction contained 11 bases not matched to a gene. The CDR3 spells CASARGTERYEQYF. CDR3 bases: TGTGCCAGCGCGAGAGGGACAGAACGTTACGAGCAGTACTTC.

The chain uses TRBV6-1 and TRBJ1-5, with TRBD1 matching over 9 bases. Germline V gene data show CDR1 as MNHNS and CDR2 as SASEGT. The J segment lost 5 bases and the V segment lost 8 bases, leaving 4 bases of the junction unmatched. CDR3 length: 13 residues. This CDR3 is CASDRGGYQPQHF. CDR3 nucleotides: TGTGCCAGCGACAGGGGGGGCTATCAGCCCCAGCATTTT.

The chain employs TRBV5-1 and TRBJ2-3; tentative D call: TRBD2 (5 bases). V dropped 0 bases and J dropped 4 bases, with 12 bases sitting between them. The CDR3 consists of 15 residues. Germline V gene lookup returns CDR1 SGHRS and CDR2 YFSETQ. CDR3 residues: CASSLVTGTPDTQYF. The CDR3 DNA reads TGCGCCAGCAGCTTGGTTACGGGAACCCCAGATACGCAGTATTTT.

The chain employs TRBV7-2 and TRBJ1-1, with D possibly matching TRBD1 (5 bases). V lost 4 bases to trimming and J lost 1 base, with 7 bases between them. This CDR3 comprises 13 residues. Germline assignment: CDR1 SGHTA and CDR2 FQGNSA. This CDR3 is CASSWDPNTEAFF. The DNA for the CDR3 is TGTGCCAGCAGCTGGGACCCGAACACTGAAGCTTTCTTT.